This T cell receptor (beta chain) derives from a study of identical twins. The sample holds a few counts of this clonotype. What it binds is unknown. A template switching step contributed a universal primer site, while unique molecular identifiers were present in the cDNA. TCRdb analysed the 5' RACE reads with MiXCR anew, one entry per CDR3 protein. Counted here are 1.5 million to 2 million distinct CDR3 sequences, less than 35% occurring once; the ten biggest clones make up about 0.3%. The CDR3 covers 15 residues. V lost 3 bases and J lost 1, with 16 bases in between. CDR1 DFQATT and CDR2 SNEGSKA come from the germline V gene (reference sequence). Regarding the study as a whole: In cord blood, abundant beta clonotypes had fewer insertions; memory showed no trend. The authors drew conclusions from cross-sectional statistical analysis rather than following the same donors.

Input material: cord blood. This clonotype was obtained from a newborn girl in good health. The gene calls are TRBV20-1 and TRBJ2-7; D assignment may be TRBD1 or TRBD2 (5 bases each). The CDR3 loop reads CSARAGEGDSYEQYF. The CDR3 bases are TGCAGTGCTAGGGCCGGGGAAGGGGATTCCTACGAGCAGTACTTC.